These T cell receptor beta chains were read from a single sample in a study of blood T cell repertoires in COVID-19. TCRdb's copy holds only in-frame clones and misses some; the assay was immunoSEQ multiplex PCR. The sample shows 20,000 to 25,000 clones, roughly 80% of them seen only once. The sample comprised peripheral blood. The receptors shown here come from a middle-aged man with acute or convalescent COVID-19. CDR3s include the opening cysteine and the closing phenylalanine or tryptophan. Each record gives: V gene, D gene, CDR3 length, J gene, clone size, CDR3 protein, CDR3 DNA. A D gene is named only where the DNA matches it firmly. Clone size is not always given. Where it is, it says once, few, many or a class for expanded clones.

TRBV5-1	TRBD2	16	TRBJ2-3	-	CASSPFGVAGVDTQYF	TGCGCCAGCAGCCCCTTCGGAGTAGCGGGAGTAGATACGCAGTATTTT
TRBV5-6	-	11	TRBJ1-1	-	CASSGDTEAFF	TGTGCCAGCAGCGGAGACACTGAAGCTTTCTTT
TRBV5-1	-	15	TRBJ2-3	-	CASSLATGASATQYF	TGCGCCAGCAGCTTGGCCACGGGAGCCTCAGCTACGCAGTATTTT
TRBV19	-	13	TRBJ1-5	-	CASSMRGYQPQHF	TGTGCCAGTAGTATGAGGGGGTATCAGCCCCAGCATTTT
TRBV24-1	-	12	TRBJ2-1	-	CATSQGYNEQFF	TGTGCCACCAGCCAGGGCTACAATGAGCAGTTCTTC
TRBV15	-	14	TRBJ2-1	-	CATSHLPGSGEQFF	TGTGCCACCAGCCATTTGCCAGGGTCCGGTGAGCAGTTCTTC
TRBV7-2	TRBD1	15	TRBJ1-2	-	CASSSPNRGNYGYTF	TGTGCCAGCAGCTCCCCAAACAGGGGAAACTATGGCTACACCTTC
TRBV9	-	15	TRBJ1-1	-	CASSRNGRLNTEAFF	TGTGCCAGCAGCCGGAATGGGAGGTTGAACACTGAAGCTTTCTTT
TRBV6-5	TRBD2	15	TRBJ2-7	-	CASSAPLAGPDEQYF	TGTGCCAGCAGCGCCCCACTAGCGGGACCTGACGAGCAGTACTTC
TRBV11-3	TRBD1	15	TRBJ2-1	-	CASSSRTGSYNEQFF	TGTGCCAGCAGCTCACGGACAGGGTCCTACAATGAGCAGTTCTTC
TRBV5-4	TRBD1	15	TRBJ2-7	-	CASSFRGQGMYEQYF	TGTGCCAGCAGCTTCAGGGGACAGGGGATGTACGAGCAGTACTTC
TRBV5-1	-	15	TRBJ1-5	few	CASRREPGGNQPQHF	TGCGCCAGCAGAAGGGAGCCAGGCGGCAATCAGCCCCAGCATTTT
TRBV29-1	TRBD1	12	TRBJ1-2	-	CSVPDRDNGYTF	TGCAGCGTCCCGGACAGGGACAATGGCTACACCTTC
TRBV29-1	TRBD2	13	TRBJ2-3	-	CSGGGTGGDTQYF	TGCAGCGGTGGGGGCACGGGAGGGGATACGCAGTATTTT
TRBV10-2	-	13	TRBJ1-1	-	CAIRPGEGTEAFF	TGCGCCATCAGGCCAGGGGAGGGGACTGAAGCTTTCTTT
TRBV7-2	TRBD1	12	TRBJ1-1	-	CASSTRQGEAFF	TGTGCCAGCAGCACCAGACAGGGAGAAGCTTTCTTT
TRBV5-4	TRBD1	14	TRBJ2-7	-	CASSSRDSPYEQYF	TGTGCCAGCAGCAGCCGGGACAGTCCCTACGAGCAGTACTTC
TRBV14	TRBD2	17	TRBJ2-3	-	CASSHAPGLGNTDTQYF	TGTGCCAGCAGCCATGCCCCGGGACTAGGGAACACAGATACGCAGTATTTT
TRBV4-3	TRBD1	15	TRBJ2-5	-	CASSQVGTGQETQYF	TGCGCCAGCAGCCAAGTAGGGACAGGTCAAGAGACCCAGTACTTC
TRBV18	TRBD2	17	TRBJ2-1	-	CASSPRTSGSSYNEQFF	TGTGCCAGCTCACCAAGGACTAGCGGGAGTTCCTACAATGAGCAGTTCTTC
TRBV19	TRBD1	16	TRBJ1-4	-	CASSPGTGLDNEKLFF	TGTGCCAGTAGTCCAGGGACAGGGTTAGATAATGAAAAACTGTTTTTT
TRBV27	TRBD2	16	TRBJ2-1	-	CASTVLLAGGSNEQFF	TGTGCCAGCACCGTTTTGCTAGCGGGAGGTTCCAATGAGCAGTTCTTC
TRBV24-1	TRBD2	17	TRBJ2-3	once	CATSDPTSGGPTDTQYF	TGTGCCACCAGTGATCCCACTAGCGGGGGCCCCACAGATACGCAGTATTTT
TRBV5-4	TRBD1	15	TRBJ1-2	-	CASSSPGQGAGGYTF	TGTGCCAGCAGCTCACCGGGACAGGGGGCCGGTGGCTACACCTTC